A single sample gave rise to the 15 T cell receptor beta chains below, sequenced in a study of blood T cell repertoires in COVID-19. The repertoire was sequenced with immunoSEQ multiplex PCR; TCRdb's copy has only in-frame clones and lacks some. The sample records about 66,000 clones, about 91% being singletons. Sequencing was performed on peripheral blood. These receptors all come from a woman in her seventies with acute or convalescent COVID-19.

This sequence joins TRBV5-1 and TRBJ1-3, with 8 bases fitting TRBD1. Germline V gives CDR1 SGHRS, CDR2 YFSETQ. V lost 3 bases and J lost 0; bases outside the gene matches: 5. The CDR3 length is 16 residues. CDR3 nucleotides: TGCGCCAGCAGCTATGAAACAGGGGGCTCTGGAAACACCATATATTTT. It specifies CASSYETGGSGNTIYF.

The CDR3 loop reads CAWIQEYNSPLHF. CDR3 coding DNA: TGTGCCTGGATACAGGAGTATAATTCACCCCTCCACTTT. The chain recombines TRBV30 with TRBJ1-6, with D possibly matching TRBD1 (5 bases). Per the germline V gene, CDR1 is GTSNPN and CDR2 is SVGIG (reference sequence). The germline V and J ends were trimmed by 4 bases and 4 bases, with 8 bases remaining between them. This CDR3 spans 13 amino acids. Full variable domain (outside the CDR3, taken from reference TRBV30 and TRBJ1-6): SQTIHQWPATLVQPVGSPLSLECTVEGTSNPNLYWYRQAAGRGLQLLFYSVGIGQISSEVPQNLSASRPQDRQFILSSKKLLLSDSGFYLCAWIQEYNSPLHFGNGTRLTVT.

A single count supports this clone. V and J are TRBV19 and TRBJ1-5; no clear D gene. The V gene lost 7 bases and the J gene lost 3 bases, with 16 bases spanning the gap. The CDR3 sequence is 15 residues long. The germline V gene encodes CDR1 LNHDA and CDR2 SQIVND (reference sequence). The chain's CDR3 is CASTPLGRDNQPQHF. DNA of the CDR3: TGTGCCAGTACCCCTCTCGGACGGGACAATCAGCCCCAGCATTTT.

This chain joins TRBV7-9 and TRBJ1-3; D perhaps matches TRBD1 (5 bases). Trimming left V 3 bases short and J 4 bases short, with 7 bases between. The length of the CDR3 is 13 residues. From germline, CDR1 is SEHNR and CDR2 FQNEAQ (reference sequence). The CDR3 protein is CASSFNRGNTIYF. In DNA form, the CDR3 reads TGTGCCAGCAGCTTTAACAGGGGAAACACCATATATTTT.

This chain joins TRBV3-1 (or the pseudogene TRBV3-2) and TRBJ2-1, with 8 positions matching TRBD2. CDR3 size: 19 residues. V was clipped by 0 bases and J by 0 bases; unmatched bases: 10. The V gene's germline CDR1 is LGHDT and CDR2 YNNKEL (reference sequence). The CDR3 DNA reads TGTGCCAGCAGCCAAGACTCTTACGGGAGCGGGAGCTCCTACAATGAGCAGTTCTTC. Protein sequence: CASSQDSYGSGSSYNEQFF.

This clone is medium-sized in the sample. The rearrangement uses TRBV4-1 and TRBJ2-2; 7 nucleotides match TRBD1. The germline gives CDR1 MGHRA, CDR2 YSYEKL. The CDR3 is 14 residues long. J was trimmed by 5 bases and V by 8 bases; bases with no gene match: 8. CDR3 region: CASSIRGHTGELFF. The CDR3, as DNA: TGCGCCAGCTCGATAAGGGGGCATACCGGGGAGCTGTTTTTT.

In this sample, this clone turned up once. The chain recombines TRBV5-1 with TRBJ2-5; 7 bases map to TRBD2. V shed 5 bases and J 3 bases; nucleotides not matched to a gene: 4. CDR3 length equals 13 residues. The germline V gene encodes CDR1 SGHRS and CDR2 YFSETQ. The CDR3 DNA reads as TGCGCCAGCAGTCGTGGACTAGAAGAGACCCAGTACTTC. This encodes CASSRGLEETQYF.

The genes are TRBV30 and TRBJ1-2; 8 nucleotides align to TRBD1. This CDR3 is built from 13 residues. Per the germline V gene, CDR1 is GTSNPN and CDR2 is SVGIG (reference sequence). After removal of 0 bases from V and 6 bases from J, the junction contained 3 bases not matched to a gene. CDR3 residues: CAWSVLTGDGYTF. In DNA, the CDR3 is TGTGCCTGGAGTGTACTGACAGGGGATGGCTACACCTTC. The whole variable domain, filled in from reference TRBV30 and TRBJ1-2, reads SQTIHQWPATLVQPVGSPLSLECTVEGTSNPNLYWYRQAAGRGLQLLFYSVGIGQISSEVPQNLSASRPQDRQFILSSKKLLLSDSGFYLCAWSVLTGDGYTFGSGTRLTVV.

V gene TRBV4-1 combines with J gene TRBJ1-5; possibly TRBD1 for D (5 bases). Trimming took 0 bases from V and 2 from J, leaving 11 bases between them. Germline V gives CDR1 MGHRA, CDR2 YSYEKL. The CDR3 has 16 residues. This CDR3 is CASSQEIGTGNQPQHF. The CDR3 nucleotides read TGCGCCAGCAGCCAAGAAATAGGGACTGGCAATCAGCCCCAGCATTTT.

The chain recombines TRBV19 with TRBJ2-3; 7 positions agree with TRBD1. This CDR3 spans 17 amino acids. V gave up 5 bases and J gave up 2 bases; unmatched junction bases: 13. Germline CDR1 LNHDA, CDR2 SQIVND (reference sequence). The CDR3 coding sequence is TGTGCCAGTAGTGCACGATCGGGACAGCGCACCACAGATACGCAGTATTTT. Encoded protein: CASSARSGQRTTDTQYF.

This clone was observed once. The chain joins TRBV5-1 to TRBJ1-2; no firm D call. Between the trimmed V and J ends, which lost 4 bases and 3 bases, there was a span of 13 bases. The CDR3 has 14 residues. Germline lookup yields CDR1 SGHRS and CDR2 YFSETQ. Here the CDR3 DNA reads TGCGCCAGCAGCCCTGTACCGGGTTACTATGGCTACACCTTC. Its protein product is CASSPVPGYYGYTF.

The chain uses TRBV7-2 and TRBJ1-4, with D hard to call. Germline-derived CDR1 and CDR2 are SGHTA and FQGNSA. The CDR3 covers 17 residues. V was pared by 3 bases and J by 7 bases, with 21 bases between. CDR3 nucleotide sequence: TGTGCCAGCAGCTTTGGGCCCGCGGGAAGAACGGCTGAAAAACTGTTTTTT. Translated: CASSFGPAGRTAEKLFF.

This clone was recorded a few times. This chain connects TRBV4-1 to TRBJ1-3; 7 nucleotides agree with TRBD1. This CDR3 has 15 amino acids. With V trimmed by 3 bases and J by 2 bases, 4 bases remained unmatched. Germline V lookup: CDR1 MGHRA, CDR2 YSYEKL. The chain's CDR3 is CASSQTGTTGNTIYF. The CDR3 region has the DNA TGCGCCAGCAGCCAGACAGGGACGACTGGAAACACCATATATTTT.

The table lists this clone with a count of one. The rearrangement joins TRBV10-1 to TRBJ1-6, with unresolved D. The CDR3 has 14 residues. The germline gives CDR1 WNHNN, CDR2 SYGVQD (reference sequence). V was shortened by 2 bases and J by 6 bases, with 8 bases between the two germline ends. CDR3 amino acids: CASSEPTGNSPLHF. As DNA, the CDR3 is TGCGCCAGCAGTGAGCCAACGGGTAATTCACCCCTCCACTTT.

Concerning this clone itself: The sample carries other DNA sequences with the same CDR3. This chain uses TRBV5-1 with TRBJ1-2, with D possibly being TRBD1 (6 bases). Germline CDR1 reads SGHRS; CDR2 reads YFSETQ. The CDR3 extends over 13 amino acids. V lost 3 bases and J lost 3, with 9 bases in between. The CDR3 reads CASSSTGDYGYTF. For the CDR3, the DNA is TGCGCCAGCAGCTCGACAGGTGACTATGGCTACACCTTC.